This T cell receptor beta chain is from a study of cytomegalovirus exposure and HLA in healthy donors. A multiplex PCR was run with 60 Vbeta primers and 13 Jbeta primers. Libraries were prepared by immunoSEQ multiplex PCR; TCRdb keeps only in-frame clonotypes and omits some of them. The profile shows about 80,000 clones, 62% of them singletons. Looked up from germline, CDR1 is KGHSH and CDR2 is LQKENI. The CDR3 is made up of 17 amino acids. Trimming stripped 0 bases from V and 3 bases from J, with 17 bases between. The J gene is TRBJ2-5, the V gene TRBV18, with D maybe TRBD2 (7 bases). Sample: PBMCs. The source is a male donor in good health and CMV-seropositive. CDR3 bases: TGTGCCAGCTCACCACCGGTCGGGGAGGGGGACAAAGAGACCCAGTACTTC. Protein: CASSPPVGEGDKETQYF. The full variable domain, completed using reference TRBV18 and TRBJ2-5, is NAGVMQNPRHLVRRRGQEARLRCSPMKGHSHVYWYRQLPEEGLKFMVYLQKENIIDESGMPKERFSAEFPKEGPSILRIQQVVRGDSAAYFCASSPPVGEGDKETQYFGPGTRLLVL.